This entry is about one TCR beta chain. Its antigen remains unidentified. No clone much larger than this one lies a single base away; base qualities are absent. This sample is drawn from a study of T-cell reconstitution after alpha-beta-depleted transplantation in children listed by TCRdb under 2016. For context, the study as a whole: Using TCR repertoire profiling, the study quantitatively followed how T-cell immune reconstitution unfolded in children after TCRalphabeta/CD19-depleted allogeneic hematopoietic cell transplantation.

The CDR3 sequence holds 18 residues, the cysteine and phenylalanine included. Kept here is only the CDR3 DNA, which spans 54 bases and is read in frame from base 1. Looking up the germline V gene yields CDR1 MDHEN and CDR2 SYDVKM. The germline V and J ends show losses of 5 bases and 2 bases respectively, and no gene match explains 16 bases of the junction. The treatment or condition tag for this specimen amounts to: allogeneic hematopoietic cell transplantation with graft depleted of TCRalphabeta T cells and CD19 B cells. Transplant recipients were children who received TCRalphabeta/CD19-depleted allogeneic hematopoietic cell grafts. Library method: PCR. The instrument given in TCRdb is Illumina HiSeq 2500. To normalize quantification of the TCRbeta repertoire, the TCR libraries were built with molecular barcoding that relied on unique molecular identifiers. In TCRdb, the public reads were trimmed at Q25 with fastp and aligned with MiXCR, with productive beta chains retained. Every distinct CDR3 protein forms one entry, paired with its most common genes and DNA. The sample table lists 80,000 to 100,000 distinct CDR3 sequences, 20% to 30% of them with a count of one. Around a fifth of the sample belongs to the ten largest clones.

The full study reports these points: Apparently early alphabetaT-cell count recovery about two months after transplant reportedly relied on only several hundred rapidly expanded clones derived from non-depleted graft cells. The high TCRbeta diversity at day 60 in some patients was ascribed to recipient T cells and intrathymic progenitors that had survived conditioning. Hyperexpanded clone frequencies declined over subsequent months; after one year, T-cell counts and TCRbeta diversity were mostly attributed to newly produced T cells.

The sequence is built from TRBV28 and TRBJ2-3; 7 central bases correspond to TRBD1. The receptor's source is a boy younger than 10 with acute lymphoblastic leukemia, due to receive a stem cell transplant. Sequencing used PBMCs, obtained before TCRalphabeta/CD19-depleted stem cell transplant. The sequenced DNA: TGTGCCAGCAGTCTCCTCCCCCCCGGGACAGAATACACAGATACGCAGTATTTT. It codes for CASSLLPPGTEYTDTQYF.